A single sample is the source of the 31 T cell receptor beta chains below, sequenced in a study of T cell responses to AZD1222 COVID-19 vaccine. Data came from immunoSEQ multiplex PCR; TCRdb stores just in-frame clones and leaves some out. The sample has about 130,000 clones, roughly 92% seen once; the top ten hold roughly 1%. The material sequenced was peripheral blood, taken 28 days after the second AZD1222 dose. The receptor set was obtained from an adult who received the AZD1222 COVID-19 vaccine.

This clone occurred a few times. This sequence joins TRBV5-6 and TRBJ1-1; D uncertain. The CDR3 length is 11 residues. Germline CDR1 reads SGHDT; CDR2 reads YYEEEE. V was clipped by 4 bases and J by 4 bases, with 5 bases between them. The CDR3 loop reads CASSVSTEAFF. CDR3 sequence (DNA): TGTGCCAGCAGCGTCAGCACTGAAGCTTTCTTT.

The chain has TRBV7-9 and TRBJ2-2, with 7 bases identical to TRBD1. The trim removed 6 bases at V and 5 bases at J, leaving 6 bases unmatched. CDR3 length: 14 residues. In germline, CDR1 is SEHNR, CDR2 FQNEAQ (reference sequence). The CDR3 sequence is CASSSTGETGELFF. The CDR3 bases are TGTGCCAGCAGTTCTACAGGGGAAACCGGGGAGCTGTTTTTT.

This clone showed up just once. V and J are TRBV3-1 (or the pseudogene TRBV3-2) and TRBJ1-1; the D is unclear. The V gene's germline CDR1 is LGHDT and CDR2 YNNKEL (reference sequence). This CDR3 region has 14 residues. Trimming removed 2 bases from V and 0 bases from J, with 7 bases in between. The CDR3 nucleotides are TGTGCCAGCAGCCAAACACAAATGAACACTGAAGCTTTCTTT. Translation gives CASSQTQMNTEAFF.

The chain is built from TRBV6-2 or TRBV6-3 and TRBJ2-3; a weak D match, TRBD1 (6 bases). CDR1 and CDR2 (germline): MNHEY, SVGEGT. V shed 6 bases and J shed 0 bases, with 16 bases lying between them. The CDR3 length is 16 residues. Here the CDR3 DNA reads TGTGCCAGCAGACCTACAGGGATACCTAGCACAGATACGCAGTATTTT. Encoded protein: CASRPTGIPSTDTQYF.

The rearrangement uses TRBV4-1 and TRBJ2-3; D not certain. CDR1 is MGHRA, CDR2 YSYEKL, per germline. V was shortened by 0 bases and J by 0 bases, with 10 bases between the two germline ends. This CDR3 has 16 residues. The CDR3 sequence: CASSQDSVASTDTQYF. The CDR3 DNA reads as TGCGCCAGCAGCCAAGATTCGGTGGCGAGCACAGATACGCAGTATTTT.

This chain uses TRBV19 with TRBJ1-1, with D unresolved. Germline CDR1 and CDR2: LNHDA and SQIVND (reference sequence). CDR3 size: 12 residues. Trimming took off 6 bases at V and 3 bases at J, with 8 bases between the two ends. In DNA, the CDR3 is TGTGCCAGTAGGGACGGACACACTGAAGCTTTCTTT. Translating it yields CASRDGHTEAFF.

The rearrangement joins TRBV6-5 to TRBJ1-4; D remains ambiguous. Germline-derived CDR1 and CDR2 are MNHEY and SVGAGI. Trimming cost V 6 bases and J 0 bases, with 8 bases left between them. The CDR3 sequence is 14 residues long. The CDR3 DNA sequence: TGTGCCAGCAGAGTTCCTGCAACTAATGAAAAACTGTTTTTT. Its translation is CASRVPATNEKLFF.

This chain joins TRBV28 and TRBJ1-2; 10 nucleotides agree with TRBD1. CDR1 is MDHEN, CDR2 SYDVKM, per germline. V dropped 5 bases and J dropped 4; count of bases not matched to a gene: 13. The CDR3 has 17 residues. This CDR3 is CASSAGTGVAFVYGYTF. As DNA, the CDR3 is TGTGCCAGCAGTGCCGGGACAGGGGTCGCCTTTGTCTATGGCTACACCTTC.

The chain uses TRBV7-6 and TRBJ2-3, with 9 bases identical to TRBD2. The CDR3 is made up of 15 amino acids. Trimming at V came to 4 bases and at J to 3 bases, leaving 5 bases not matched to a gene. Germline assignment: CDR1 SGHVS and CDR2 FNYEAQ. CDR3 region: CASSSRGGQTDTQYF. CDR3 nucleotide sequence: TGTGCCAGCAGCTCGCGGGGGGGCCAAACAGATACGCAGTATTTT.

The chain uses TRBV15 and TRBJ2-3; 10 bases line up with TRBD1. This CDR3 contains 15 residues. V was pared by 1 base and J by 5 bases, with 3 bases of the junction left unmatched. Germline lookup yields CDR1 LNHNV and CDR2 YYDKDF (reference sequence). CDR3 loop: CATSRGQGALDTQYF. DNA of the CDR3: TGTGCCACCAGCAGAGGACAGGGGGCCTTAGATACGCAGTATTTT. Full variable domain (remainder filled in from reference TRBV15 and TRBJ2-3): DAMVIQNPRYQVTQFGKPVTLSCSQTLNHNVMYWYQQKSSQAPKLLFHYYDKDFNNEADTPDNFQSRRPNTSFCFLDIRSPGLGDTAMYLCATSRGQGALDTQYFGPGTRLTVL.

The CDR3: CASSSQGTNYNEQFF. CDR3 sequence (DNA): TGTGCCAGCAGCAGTCAAGGGACTAACTACAATGAGCAGTTCTTC. The J gene is TRBJ2-1, the V gene TRBV9, with 7 bases identical to TRBD2. The CDR3 loop spans 15 amino acids. With 4 bases clipped from V and 3 bases from J, the junction kept 7 bases outside the gene matches. The germline V gene has CDR1 SGDLS and CDR2 YYNGEE.

This clone was seen just once. This chain joins TRBV12-3 or TRBV12-4 and TRBJ1-5, with D perhaps TRBD1 (5 bases). Trimming took 4 bases from V and 10 from J, leaving 11 bases between them. The CDR3 has 12 amino acids. This CDR3 reads CASSSTGSPQHF. The CDR3 coding sequence is TGTGCCAGCAGTTCCACAGGTTCACCCCAGCATTTT.

V gene TRBV5-1 combines with J gene TRBJ1-4; D gene uncertain. The CDR3 consists of 15 residues. In germline, CDR1 is SGHRS, CDR2 YFSETQ. V lost 3 bases and J lost 8, with 17 bases in between. The CDR3 DNA reads as TGCGCCAGCAGCTGGGGTGAAAGGGCAGGCGAAAAACTGTTTTTT. Translating it yields CASSWGERAGEKLFF.

This clone was seen once. The CDR3 DNA reads TGTGCCAGCAGCCAAACAGGGGGAAGCTATGGCTACACCTTC. Translated, it gives CASSQTGGSYGYTF. The V call is TRBV7-9, the J call TRBJ1-2; 8 bases match TRBD1. V was clipped by 5 bases and J by 4 bases; unmatched bases: 6. The CDR3 totals 14 residues. The germline V gene encodes CDR1 SEHNR and CDR2 FQNEAQ (reference sequence).

V and J are TRBV2 and TRBJ1-1, with D possibly being TRBD1 (6 bases). The CDR3 is 13 residues long. The germline V and J ends were trimmed by 6 bases and 3 bases, with 11 bases remaining between them. Germline V lookup: CDR1 SNHLY, CDR2 FYNNEI. CDR3 region: CASREGGDTEAFF. The CDR3 DNA follows: TGTGCCAGCAGGGAGGGGGGAGACACTGAAGCTTTCTTT.

A note on this clone: Its ends do not fully match the called genes, so a read error is possible. DNA of the CDR3: TGTGCCAGCAGGCTGGGTAGCGGGGACCAGGAGACCCAGTACTTC. It is translated as CASRLGSGDQETQYF. This chain uses TRBV7-2 with TRBJ2-5; 8 bases match TRBD2. Germline assignment: CDR1 SGHTA and CDR2 FQGNSA. The CDR3 is 15 amino acids.

The CDR3 nucleotides are TGTGCCACCAGCAGAGATACGGTCGGGAACGAGCAGTACTTC. Translated: CATSRDTVGNEQYF. This chain joins TRBV15 and TRBJ2-7; the D gene is possibly TRBD2 (5 bases). The CDR3 loop spans 14 amino acids. The V end was cut by 0 bases, the J end by 5 bases, with 11 bases between. Germline CDR1 LNHNV, CDR2 YYDKDF (reference sequence).

This clone has just a few counts. The chain uses TRBV7-9 and TRBJ1-3; tentatively, D is TRBD1 (6 bases). The CDR3 has 14 amino acids. In germline, CDR1 is SEHNR, CDR2 FQNEAQ (reference sequence). Trimming cost V 1 base and J 3 bases, with 7 bases left between them. The CDR3 coding sequence is TGTGCCAGCAGCTTAGGGGGGCTTGGAAACACCATATATTTT. This sequence encodes CASSLGGLGNTIYF.

The chain recombines TRBV11-3 with TRBJ2-1; 7 bases align to TRBD2. The CDR3 consists of 19 residues. Germline CDR1 SGHNT, CDR2 YENEEA. The junction had 20 bases not matched to a gene; V was cut back by 0 bases and J by 9 bases. This CDR3 is CASSLDHFGGSSVRGEQFF. CDR3 nucleotide sequence: TGTGCCAGCAGCTTAGATCACTTCGGCGGGAGTTCGGTAAGGGGTGAGCAGTTCTTC.

The chain joins TRBV29-1 to TRBJ2-7; D unclear. V dropped 0 bases and J dropped 2 bases, with 8 bases sitting between them. CDR1 is SQVTM and CDR2 is ANQGSEA in the germline V gene. This CDR3 has 13 residues. CDR3 DNA: TGCAGCGTTGAAGAGGCGCAAACCTACGAGCAGTACTTC. Translating gives CSVEEAQTYEQYF.

The chain links TRBV29-1 to TRBJ2-6, with D uncertain. Trimming stripped 2 bases from V and 0 bases from J, with 5 bases between. The CDR3 has 14 amino acids. The germline V gene encodes CDR1 SQVTM and CDR2 ANQGSEA. The CDR3 is CSVESSSGANVLTF. DNA for the CDR3: TGCAGCGTTGAAAGCAGCTCTGGGGCCAACGTCCTGACTTTC.

The chain links TRBV28 to TRBJ1-2; D unresolved. Trimming shortened V by 2 bases and J by 2 bases, and 6 bases separated the two germline ends. Germline-derived CDR1 and CDR2 are MDHEN and SYDVKM. The CDR3 totals 13 residues. As DNA, the CDR3 is TGTGCCAGCAGTTTAGGAGAAAACTATGGCTACACCTTC. It is translated as CASSLGENYGYTF.

The genes are TRBV19 and TRBJ1-1, with D hard to call. This CDR3 contains 13 residues. The germline V gene encodes CDR1 LNHDA and CDR2 SQIVND (reference sequence). The ends were cut back, 1 base at V and 4 bases at J, with 7 bases in the middle. The CDR3 DNA reads TGTGCCAGTAGTATAGGGTGGGGCACTGAAGCTTTCTTT. Its translation: CASSIGWGTEAFF.

The rearrangement links TRBV4-2 to TRBJ1-2, with no clear D. Germline V gives CDR1 LGHNA, CDR2 YNFKEQ. The CDR3 loop spans 18 amino acids. Trimming left V 0 bases short and J 2 bases short, with 19 bases between. The CDR3 loop is CASSQDWRPRALNYGYTF. DNA for the CDR3: TGTGCCAGCAGCCAAGATTGGCGCCCGCGCGCCCTCAACTATGGCTACACCTTC.

This chain joins TRBV4-2 and TRBJ2-2; TRBD2 might be the D (6 bases). The CDR3 totals 17 residues. Per germline, CDR1 LGHNA and CDR2 YNFKEQ. Deletions cut 2 bases from V and 0 bases from J, with 13 bases between. The CDR3 spells CASSQSTGGANTGELFF. CDR3 nucleotide sequence: TGTGCCAGCAGCCAATCCACTGGCGGGGCGAACACCGGGGAGCTGTTTTTT.

V usage is TRBV11-3 and J usage is TRBJ2-2, with D tentatively TRBD1 (5 bases). CDR1 is SGHNT, CDR2 YENEEA, per germline. With 0 bases removed from V and 2 bases from J, the gap between germline ends came to 13 bases. This CDR3 contains 17 residues. The CDR3 spells CASSLDQGSFNTGELFF. CDR3 sequence (DNA): TGTGCCAGCAGCTTAGATCAGGGCAGCTTCAACACCGGGGAGCTGTTTTTT.

The genes are TRBV7-2 and TRBJ2-3; D ambiguous. This CDR3 region has 14 residues. Germline CDR1 and CDR2: SGHTA and FQGNSA. V was cut by 5 bases and J by 4 bases, with 13 bases left in between. The DNA of the CDR3 is TGTGCCAGCAGCCCCAGACGGTTCCCAGATACGCAGTATTTT. Its protein is CASSPRRFPDTQYF.

The chain has TRBV7-6 and TRBJ2-7, with 8 bases that match TRBD1. V lost 6 bases to trimming and J lost 0 bases; unmatched junction nucleotides: 7. The CDR3 totals 15 residues. From germline, CDR1 is SGHVS and CDR2 FNYEAQ. The CDR3 spells CASSATGVGSYEQYF. Here the CDR3 DNA reads TGTGCCAGCAGTGCGACAGGGGTGGGCTCCTACGAGCAGTACTTC.

The rearrangement joins TRBV5-5 to TRBJ2-5; D is unclear. CDR3 length: 14 amino acids. Germline V lookup: CDR1 SGHKS, CDR2 YYEKEE (reference sequence). Trimming pared 1 base from V and 0 bases from J, leaving 7 bases between. This chain's CDR3 is CASSLYTNQETQYF. Written as DNA, the CDR3 is TGTGCCAGCAGCTTGTATACTAACCAAGAGACCCAGTACTTC.

The chain couples TRBV6-6 to TRBJ1-2; 7 bases map to TRBD1. Per the germline V gene, CDR1 is MNHNY and CDR2 is SVGAGI (reference sequence). V lost 2 bases and J lost 8; bases outside the gene matches: 2. There are 12 residues in the CDR3. The DNA of the CDR3 is TGTGCCAGCAGTTACGGGACAGAAGGCTACACCTTC. This encodes CASSYGTEGYTF.

This chain links TRBV10-3 with TRBJ1-2, with D unclear. Germline CDR1 reads ENHRY; CDR2 reads SYGVKD. Trimming removed 3 bases at V and 5 bases at J, with 10 bases between. The CDR3 is 13 residues long. The CDR3 DNA reads as TGTGCCATCAGTGATGGACTGCGGTATGGCTACACCTTC. Protein product: CAISDGLRYGYTF.